The rows below give T cell receptor beta chains drawn from one sample of a study of T cell responses to AZD1222 COVID-19 vaccine. Measured with immunoSEQ multiplex PCR; TCRdb has only the in-frame clones, and not every one. The sample consists of about 120,000 clones, roughly 90% of them appearing once. Here the sequenced sample was peripheral blood, taken on day 0 of AZD1222 vaccination. These receptors were obtained from an adult in good health. Both conserved end residues are part of each CDR3. A D gene is named only where the DNA matches it firmly. Some rows have no size entry. The others give once, few or many, or a class for an expanded clone.

>TRBV7-9|TRBD1|.|TRBJ1-2
CASSPRTGQNYGYTF
TGTGCCAGCAGCCCAAGGACAGGCCAGAACTATGGCTACACCTTC
>TRBV2|.|.|TRBJ2-5
CASSEEGGGGTQYF
TGTGCCAGCAGTGAAGAGGGGGGTGGAGGTACCCAGTACTTC
>TRBV11-2|.|.|TRBJ1-2
CASSSDTDYGYTF
TGTGCCAGCAGCTCGGACACGGACTATGGCTACACCTTC
>TRBV28|TRBD1|.|TRBJ2-3
CASRRGTGATSTDTQYF
TGTGCCAGCAGAAGAGGGACAGGAGCCACTAGCACAGATACGCAGTATTTT
>TRBV28|.|once|TRBJ1-2
CASSLRRTVRGYTF
TGTGCCAGCAGTTTAAGGAGGACAGTAAGAGGCTACACCTTC
>TRBV2|.|once|TRBJ2-2
CASTKHLVNTGELFF
TGTGCCAGCACTAAACACCTGGTTAACACCGGGGAGCTGTTTTTT
>TRBV24-1|TRBD1|.|TRBJ1-5
CATSDKDRANNQPQHF
TGTGCCACCAGTGACAAGGACAGGGCAAACAATCAGCCCCAGCATTTT
>TRBV5-6|TRBD1|once|TRBJ1-1
CASSLEGDSNTEAFF
TGTGCCAGCAGCTTGGAGGGGGACAGTAACACTGAAGCTTTCTTT
>TRBV5-1|TRBD2|.|TRBJ2-1
CASAEGRGVNEQFF
TGCGCCAGCGCCGAGGGGCGGGGGGTAAATGAGCAGTTCTTC
>TRBV6-5|.|.|TRBJ2-5
CASSSTGKETQYF
TGTGCCAGCAGTTCCACCGGGAAAGAGACCCAGTACTTC
>TRBV3-1/TRBV3-2|.|.|TRBJ2-5
CASSQKLQMQETQYF
TGTGCCAGCAGCCAAAAACTCCAGATGCAAGAGACCCAGTACTTC
>TRBV2|.|once|TRBJ1-1
CASSDGRTVEAFF
TGTGCCAGCAGTGATGGGCGGACAGTCGAAGCTTTCTTT
>TRBV28|.|.|TRBJ1-4
CASSSRGTGEKLFF
TGTGCCAGCAGTTCTCGAGGGACCGGGGAAAAACTGTTTTTT
>TRBV12-5|.|.|TRBJ1-2
CASAPGQFYGYTF
TGTGCTAGTGCCCCGGGACAATTCTATGGCTACACCTTC
>TRBV19|.|.|TRBJ1-1
CASSIGGGRTEAFF
TGTGCCAGTAGTATAGGAGGGGGTCGCACTGAAGCTTTCTTT
>TRBV7-2|TRBD2|.|TRBJ2-7
CASSLRAGRLYEQYF
TGTGCCAGCAGCTTACGAGCGGGGAGGCTCTACGAGCAGTACTTC
>TRBV20-1|.|.|TRBJ2-7
CSASLDVGEQYF
TGCAGTGCTAGTCTGGACGTTGGGGAGCAGTACTTC
>TRBV5-1|.|.|TRBJ2-2
CASSPGLGNTGELFF
TGCGCCAGCAGCCCCGGTCTGGGGAACACCGGGGAGCTGTTTTTT
>TRBV11-2|TRBD1|.|TRBJ2-5
CASSLVLGAGGTETQYF
TGTGCCAGCAGCTTAGTCCTCGGGGCAGGGGGCACGGAGACCCAGTACTTC
>TRBV14|.|.|TRBJ1-6
CASSQAGRSYNSPLHF
TGTGCCAGCAGCCAAGCAGGCAGGTCTTATAATTCACCCCTCCACTTT
>TRBV10-3|TRBD2|.|TRBJ2-7
CAISSFGGTKGEQYF
TGTGCCATCAGTTCCTTCGGGGGGACGAAAGGCGAGCAGTACTTC
>TRBV5-1|.|.|TRBJ2-2
CASRGGANTGELFF
TGCGCCAGCAGAGGGGGAGCGAACACCGGGGAGCTGTTTTTT
>TRBV7-6|TRBD1|.|TRBJ1-4
CASSPGTGSTNEKLFF
TGTGCCAGCAGTCCCGGGACAGGGTCAACTAATGAAAAACTGTTTTTT
>TRBV4-1|.|.|TRBJ2-7
CASSPRQRVGDEQYF
TGCGCCAGCAGCCCAAGGCAAAGGGTTGGAGATGAGCAGTACTTC
>TRBV12-1|.|.|TRBJ1-1
CASSMTGADTEAFF
TGTGCCAGCAGCATGACGGGGGCAGACACTGAAGCTTTCTTT
>TRBV5-1|TRBD1|.|TRBJ2-5
CASFPGDRGRQETQYF
TGCGCCAGCTTCCCAGGGGACAGGGGTCGACAAGAGACCCAGTACTTC
>TRBV3-1/TRBV3-2|.|.|TRBJ1-5
CASSQDRDQPQHF
TGTGCCAGCAGCCAAGATCGAGATCAGCCCCAGCATTTT
>TRBV5-5|.|.|TRBJ1-1
CASSSVGAMNTEAFF
TGTGCCAGCAGCTCGGTTGGGGCCATGAACACTGAAGCTTTCTTT
>TRBV5-1|.|.|TRBJ2-5
CASSLFLDGKGVTQYF
TGCGCCAGCAGCCTCTTTTTGGACGGAAAAGGGGTGACCCAGTACTTC
>TRBV28|TRBD1|few|TRBJ1-5
CASTLGTVSNQPQHF
TGTGCCAGCACCCTCGGGACAGTTAGCAATCAGCCCCAGCATTTT
>TRBV5-6|.|.|TRBJ2-1
CASSPRQKSYNEQFF
TGTGCCAGCAGCCCTAGACAGAAGTCCTACAATGAGCAGTTCTTC
>TRBV19|.|.|TRBJ2-7
CASSMSRSSYEQYF
TGTGCCAGTAGTATGTCCAGGAGCTCCTACGAGCAGTACTTC
>TRBV7-3|TRBD2|.|TRBJ2-1
CASGLAGYNEQFF
TGTGCCAGCGGACTAGCCGGTTACAATGAGCAGTTCTTC
>TRBV11-2|.|.|TRBJ1-1
CASSLAFRGSNTEAFF
TGTGCCAGCAGCTTAGCTTTCAGGGGTTCGAACACTGAAGCTTTCTTT
>TRBV11-2|.|.|TRBJ2-7
CASSLTGASYEQYF
TGTGCCAGCAGCTTAACCGGGGCCTCCTACGAGCAGTACTTC
>TRBV19|TRBD1|.|TRBJ1-1
CASSTKPYRGRHTEAFF
TGTGCCAGTAGTACCAAGCCTTACAGGGGGCGGCACACTGAAGCTTTCTTT
>TRBV10-1|TRBD2|.|TRBJ2-7
CASSEWASGSYEQYF
TGCGCCAGCAGTGAGTGGGCTAGCGGGAGCTACGAGCAGTACTTC